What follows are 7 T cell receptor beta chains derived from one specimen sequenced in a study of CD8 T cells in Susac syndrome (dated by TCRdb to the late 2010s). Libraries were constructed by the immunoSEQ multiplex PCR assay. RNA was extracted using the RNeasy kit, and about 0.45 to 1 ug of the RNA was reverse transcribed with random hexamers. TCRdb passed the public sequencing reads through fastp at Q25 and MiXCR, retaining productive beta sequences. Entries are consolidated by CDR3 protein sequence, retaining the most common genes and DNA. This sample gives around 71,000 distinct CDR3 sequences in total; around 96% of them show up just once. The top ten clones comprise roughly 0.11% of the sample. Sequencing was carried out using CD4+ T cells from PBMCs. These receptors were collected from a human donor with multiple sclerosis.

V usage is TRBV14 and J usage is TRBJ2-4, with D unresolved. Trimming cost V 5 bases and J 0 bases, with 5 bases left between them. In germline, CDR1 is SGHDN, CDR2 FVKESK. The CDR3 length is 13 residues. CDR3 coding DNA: TGTGCCAGCAGCAGTCTAGCCAAAAACATTCAGTACTTC. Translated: CASSSLAKNIQYF.

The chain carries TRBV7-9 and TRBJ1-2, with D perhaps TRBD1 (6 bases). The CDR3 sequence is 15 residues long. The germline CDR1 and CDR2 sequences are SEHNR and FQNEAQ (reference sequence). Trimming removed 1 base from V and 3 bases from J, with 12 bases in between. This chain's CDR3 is CASSLGDRSYYGYTF. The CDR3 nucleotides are TGTGCCAGCAGCTTAGGAGACAGGAGCTACTATGGCTACACCTTC.

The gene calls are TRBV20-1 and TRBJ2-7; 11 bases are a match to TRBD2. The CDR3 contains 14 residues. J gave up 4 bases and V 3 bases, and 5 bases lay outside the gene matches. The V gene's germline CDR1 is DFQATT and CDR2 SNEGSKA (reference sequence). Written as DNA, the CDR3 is TGCAGTGCTAGGTTAGCGGGGGGGATTTACGAGCAGTACTTC. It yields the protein CSARLAGGIYEQYF.

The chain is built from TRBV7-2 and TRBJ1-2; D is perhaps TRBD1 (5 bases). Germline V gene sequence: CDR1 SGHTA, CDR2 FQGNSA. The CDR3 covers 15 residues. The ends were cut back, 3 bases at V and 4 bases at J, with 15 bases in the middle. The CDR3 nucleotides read TGTGCCAGCAGCTTCGGGGACCTCAGAGTCTATGGCTACACCTTC. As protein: CASSFGDLRVYGYTF.

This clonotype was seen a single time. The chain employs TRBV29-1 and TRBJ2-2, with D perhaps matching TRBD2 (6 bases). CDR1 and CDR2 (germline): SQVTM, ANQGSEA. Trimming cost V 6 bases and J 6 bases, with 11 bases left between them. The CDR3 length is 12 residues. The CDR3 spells CSVGWGAGELFF. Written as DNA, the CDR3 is TGCAGCGTCGGATGGGGGGCCGGGGAGCTGTTTTTT.

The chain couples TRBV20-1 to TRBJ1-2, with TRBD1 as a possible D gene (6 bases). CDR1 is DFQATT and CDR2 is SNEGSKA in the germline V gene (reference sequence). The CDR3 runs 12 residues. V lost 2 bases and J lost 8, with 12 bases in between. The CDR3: CSARWTALGYTF. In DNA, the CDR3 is TGCAGTGCTAGATGGACAGCGCTCGGCTACACCTTC.

The CDR3 DNA is TGTGCCAGCAGTCCATACCACGGGACAGGCACTGAAGCTTTCTTT. This translates into CASSPYHGTGTEAFF. The J gene is TRBJ1-1, the V gene TRBV2; 8 bases map to TRBD1. Germline values: CDR1 SNHLY, CDR2 FYNNEI. V lost 5 bases, J lost 4 bases, and 9 bases stayed unmatched. The CDR3 is made up of 15 amino acids.